The rows below give T cell receptor beta chains drawn from one sample of a study of response to subunit inactivated influenza vaccine. TCRdb re-analysed the RT-PCR reads in MiXCR, keeping a single row per CDR3 protein. The sample lists 630,000 or so distinct CDR3 sequences, approximately 14% seen once, with 9.5% to 13% in the top ten. The sequences come from PBMCs from blood, collected about 11 days after vaccination. All receptors derive from a man aged 50-60 years who received an inactivated influenza vaccine. Each CDR3 is given with its conserved first and last residue. The order of the fields is clone size, J gene, V gene, D gene, CDR3 DNA, CDR3 protein. The D gene is left open where the match is weak. The size field is filled for only some rows; it gives once, few, many or a size class.

size: few; J: TRBJ1-3; V: TRBV7-8; D: -; DNA: TGTGCCAGCAGCCCCCGGGAGGGAAGCTCTGGAAACACCATATATTTT; CDR3: CASSPREGSSGNTIYF
size: -; J: TRBJ2-5; V: TRBV14; D: -; DNA: TGTGCCAGCAGCCAGAGCTTGGTAGGCCTCCAAGAGACCCAGTACTTC; CDR3: CASSQSLVGLQETQYF
size: few; J: TRBJ2-1; V: TRBV5-1; D: -; DNA: TGCGCCAGCAGCTCGACAAACAATGAGCAGTTCTTC; CDR3: CASSSTNNEQFF
size: -; J: TRBJ2-7; V: TRBV9; D: -; DNA: TGTGCCAGCAGCGTAGGACAGGGAGGTGTCTACGAGCAGTACTTC; CDR3: CASSVGQGGVYEQYF
size: -; J: TRBJ2-1; V: TRBV28; D: TRBD2; DNA: TGTGCCAGCAGTTTCCCGGCTAGCGGTCCCCGGACCAAAGACAATGAGCAGTTCTTC; CDR3: CASSFPASGPRTKDNEQFF
size: -; J: TRBJ2-1; V: TRBV4-3; D: TRBD1; DNA: TGCGCCAGCAGCCACTCTAGACAGGGGACGCCTAGGTACAATGAGCAGTTCTTC; CDR3: CASSHSRQGTPRYNEQFF
size: -; J: TRBJ1-2; V: TRBV10-3; D: TRBD1; DNA: TGTGCCATCAGTAGGGACAGGGTTGCCTATGGCTACACCTTC; CDR3: CAISRDRVAYGYTF
size: -; J: TRBJ2-7; V: TRBV4-3; D: -; DNA: TGCGCCAGCACACCAACGGGGCCGCGCGGCGAGCAGTACTTC; CDR3: CASTPTGPRGEQYF
size: few; J: TRBJ2-7; V: TRBV4-3; D: TRBD2; DNA: TGCGCCAGCAGCCAAGATCTGGGCGGGAGGGCCTACGAGCAGTACTTC; CDR3: CASSQDLGGRAYEQYF
size: -; J: TRBJ1-1; V: TRBV6-2/TRBV6-3; D: -; DNA: TGTGCCAGCAGCCGACCATTTACATGGGAGCTGGACACTGAAGCTTTCTTT; CDR3: CASSRPFTWELDTEAFF
size: few; J: TRBJ1-1; V: TRBV29-1; D: -; DNA: TGCAGCGTCGCGAAGACAGAAAACACTGAAGCTTTCTTT; CDR3: CSVAKTENTEAFF
size: few; J: TRBJ2-4; V: TRBV12-3/TRBV12-4; D: -; DNA: TGTGCCAGCAGTCGGCGGCGGGTAGCCAAAAACATTCAGTACTTC; CDR3: CASSRRRVAKNIQYF
size: few; J: TRBJ1-1; V: TRBV12-3/TRBV12-4; D: -; DNA: TGTGCCAGCAGTCCAGGACAGAAAGCTTTCTTT; CDR3: CASSPGQKAFF
size: -; J: TRBJ1-4; V: TRBV9; D: TRBD1; DNA: TGTGCCAGCAGCGTCTCTTGGACAGGGGGAGAAAAACTGTTTTTT; CDR3: CASSVSWTGGEKLFF
size: -; J: TRBJ2-3; V: TRBV4-1; D: TRBD2; DNA: TGCGCCAGCAGCCAAGCTTTGCGGGGGGGCACAGATACGCAGTATTTT; CDR3: CASSQALRGGTDTQYF
size: -; J: TRBJ2-3; V: TRBV6-2/TRBV6-3; D: -; DNA: TGTGCCAGCAGTTACTCCGGGATGCCAGATACGCAGTATTTT; CDR3: CASSYSGMPDTQYF
size: -; J: TRBJ2-1; V: TRBV20-1; D: TRBD2; DNA: TGCAGTGCTAGTTGGGGACTAATTATGAATGAGCAGTTCTTC; CDR3: CSASWGLIMNEQFF
size: -; J: TRBJ1-2; V: TRBV6-5; D: TRBD1; DNA: TGTGCCAGCAGTTACTTAGAACGAGACAGGGTCGGCTACACCTTC; CDR3: CASSYLERDRVGYTF
size: -; J: TRBJ2-1; V: TRBV5-1; D: -; DNA: TGCGCCAGCAGCTTGAGGCAGGGCACCTACAATGAGCAGTTCTTC; CDR3: CASSLRQGTYNEQFF
size: -; J: TRBJ2-1; V: TRBV7-6; D: -; DNA: TGTGCCAGCAGCTCTGACTTAGAATACAATGAGCAGTTCTTC; CDR3: CASSSDLEYNEQFF